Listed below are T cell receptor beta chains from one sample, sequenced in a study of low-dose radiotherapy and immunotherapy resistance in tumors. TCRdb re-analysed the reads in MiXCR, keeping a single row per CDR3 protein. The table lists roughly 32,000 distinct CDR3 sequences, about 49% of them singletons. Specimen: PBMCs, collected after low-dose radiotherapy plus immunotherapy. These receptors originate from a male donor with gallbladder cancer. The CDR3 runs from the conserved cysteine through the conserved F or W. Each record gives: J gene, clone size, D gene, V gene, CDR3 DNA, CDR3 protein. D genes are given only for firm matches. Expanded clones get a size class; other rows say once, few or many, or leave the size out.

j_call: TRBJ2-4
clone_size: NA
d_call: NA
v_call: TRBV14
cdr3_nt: TGTGCCAGCAGCCAAGCCTGGGGGAACATTCAGTACTTC
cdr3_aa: CASSQAWGNIQYF

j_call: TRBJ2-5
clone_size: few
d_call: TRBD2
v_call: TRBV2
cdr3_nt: TGTGCCAGCAGCACCGCACCCCCCGGGACTAGCGGGAGTCAAGAGACCCAGTACTTC
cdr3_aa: CASSTAPPGTSGSQETQYF

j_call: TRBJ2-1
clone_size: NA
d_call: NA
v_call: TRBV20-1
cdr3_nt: TGCAGTGCCCCGGGCCCCTACAATGAGCAGTTCTTC
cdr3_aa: CSAPGPYNEQFF

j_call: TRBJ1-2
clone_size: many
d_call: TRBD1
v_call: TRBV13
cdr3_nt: TGTGCCAGCAGCGTCAACAGGGGGAACTATGGCTACACCTTC
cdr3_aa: CASSVNRGNYGYTF

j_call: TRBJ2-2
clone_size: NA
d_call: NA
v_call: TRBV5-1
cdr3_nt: TGCGCCAGCAGCCCCGAAGTGGCCGGGGAGCTGTTTTTT
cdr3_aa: CASSPEVAGELFF

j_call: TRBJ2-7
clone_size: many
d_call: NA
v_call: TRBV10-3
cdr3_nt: TGTGCCATCAGTGAGTCGGAATACTTTTCTGGAGGGGGCAACTACGAGCAGTACTTC
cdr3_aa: CAISESEYFSGGGNYEQYF

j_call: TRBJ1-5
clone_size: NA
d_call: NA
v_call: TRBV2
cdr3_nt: TGTGCCAGCAGAGGGACGGAATATCAGCCCCAGCATTTT
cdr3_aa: CASRGTEYQPQHF

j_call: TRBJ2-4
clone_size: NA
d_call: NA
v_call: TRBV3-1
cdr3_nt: TGTGCCAGCAGCGGAAGGCGGTGGGGTGTAAACATTCAGTACTTC
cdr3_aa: CASSGRRWGVNIQYF

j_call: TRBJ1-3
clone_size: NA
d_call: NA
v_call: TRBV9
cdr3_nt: TGTGCCAGCAGCGTAGATCGGGGGCTTGGAAACACCATATATTTT
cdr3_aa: CASSVDRGLGNTIYF

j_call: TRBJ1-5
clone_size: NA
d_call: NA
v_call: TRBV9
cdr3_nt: TGTGCCAGCAGCGTAGCGCGACAAATTAATCAGCCCCAGCATTTT
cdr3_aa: CASSVARQINQPQHF

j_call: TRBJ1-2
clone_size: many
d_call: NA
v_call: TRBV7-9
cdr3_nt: TGTGCCAGCAGCTCAGACTCGGACAGCTATGGCTACACCTTC
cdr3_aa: CASSSDSDSYGYTF

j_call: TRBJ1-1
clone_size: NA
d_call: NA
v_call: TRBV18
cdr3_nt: TGTGCCAGCTGCCGGGATAGCGTGAACACTGAAGCTTTCTTT
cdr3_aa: CASCRDSVNTEAFF

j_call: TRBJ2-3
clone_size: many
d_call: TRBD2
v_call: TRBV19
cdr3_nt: TGTGCCAGTAGTATGGCCGGGACTAGCGGAACCACAGATACGCAGTATTTT
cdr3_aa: CASSMAGTSGTTDTQYF

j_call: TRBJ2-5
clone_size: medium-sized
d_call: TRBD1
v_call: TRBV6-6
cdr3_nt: TGTGCCAGCAGTCCGACAGGGGGAGAGACCCAGTACTTC
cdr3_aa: CASSPTGGETQYF

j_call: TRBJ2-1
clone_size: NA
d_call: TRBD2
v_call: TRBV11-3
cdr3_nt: TGTGCCAGCAGCTTAGGGTCTAGCGGGAATACGTACAATGAGCAGTTCTTC
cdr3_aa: CASSLGSSGNTYNEQFF

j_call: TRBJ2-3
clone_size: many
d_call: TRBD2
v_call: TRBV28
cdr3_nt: TGTGCCAGCATGGGCGCGGGGGGAACAGATACGCAGTATTTT
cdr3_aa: CASMGAGGTDTQYF

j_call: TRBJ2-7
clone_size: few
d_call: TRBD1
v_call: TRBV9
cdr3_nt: TGTGCCAGCAGCGGGGACAGGGGTAACTACGAGCAGTACTTC
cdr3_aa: CASSGDRGNYEQYF

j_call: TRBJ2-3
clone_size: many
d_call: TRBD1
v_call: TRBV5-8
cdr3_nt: TGTGCCAGCAGCTCTTCGGGACAGGGGGCAACAGATACGCAGTATTTT
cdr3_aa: CASSSSGQGATDTQYF

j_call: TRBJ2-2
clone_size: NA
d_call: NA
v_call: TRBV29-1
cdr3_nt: NA
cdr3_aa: CSVGDTGELFFF

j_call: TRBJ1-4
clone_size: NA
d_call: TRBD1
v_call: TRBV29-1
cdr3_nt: TGCAGCGTTGGTGCCCCGGGACAGCAGAATGAAAAACTGTTTTTT
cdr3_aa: CSVGAPGQQNEKLFF

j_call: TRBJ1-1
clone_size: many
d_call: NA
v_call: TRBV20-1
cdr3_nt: TGCAGTGCTAGAGGACGGACCGCTTTGAACACTGAAGCTTTCTTT
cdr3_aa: CSARGRTALNTEAFF

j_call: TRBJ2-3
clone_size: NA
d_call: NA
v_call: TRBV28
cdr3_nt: TGTGCCAGCAGTTTCGGGACAACTAGCACAGATACGCAGTATTTT
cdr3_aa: CASSFGTTSTDTQYF

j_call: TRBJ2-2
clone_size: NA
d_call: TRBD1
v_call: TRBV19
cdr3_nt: TGTGCCAGTAGTATAGCTCCAAGGGACAGGGTCCAATCCGGGGAGCTGTTTTTT
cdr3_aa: CASSIAPRDRVQSGELFF

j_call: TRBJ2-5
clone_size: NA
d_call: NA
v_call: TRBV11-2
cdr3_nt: TGTGCCAGCAGCTTACGGACCCCGAGGATGGGGGAGACCCAGTACTTC
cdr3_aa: CASSLRTPRMGETQYF